A single sample gave rise to the 18 T cell receptor beta chains below, sequenced in a study of OX40 agonist ivuxolimab in advanced cancers. Profiling relied on immunoSEQ multiplex PCR, and the TCRdb table lists in-frame clones only, not all of them. This table has 60,000 to 85,000 clones, over 75% appearing once. The input for sequencing was CD4+ or CD8+ T cells sorted from blood, taken in a trial of the OX40 agonist ivuxolimab. These receptors came from an adult with an advanced solid tumor such as melanoma, head and neck, liver or kidney cancer.

CDR3 bases: TGTGCCAGTAGTCCTGGAGAGATAGCGGGAGGGTACCAAGAGACCCAGTACTTC. Protein sequence: CASSPGEIAGGYQETQYF. V gene TRBV19 combines with J gene TRBJ2-5, with 11 bases fitting TRBD2. CDR3 length: 18 residues. The V gene end was trimmed by 5 bases and the J gene end by 0 bases; junction bases not matched to a gene: 11. Looked up from germline, CDR1 is LNHDA and CDR2 is SQIVND (reference sequence).

The J gene is TRBJ1-4, the V gene TRBV9; 10 positions agree with TRBD1. The CDR3 spans 17 residues. The trim removed 3 bases at V and 6 bases at J, leaving 11 bases unmatched. From germline, CDR1 is SGDLS and CDR2 YYNGEE. This CDR3 is CASSASRDRGSDEKLFF. The CDR3 region has the DNA TGTGCCAGCAGCGCTAGCCGGGACAGGGGATCGGATGAAAAACTGTTTTTT.

The V gene is TRBV5-6, the J gene TRBJ2-3; unclear D gene. Germline CDR1 and CDR2: SGHDT and YYEEEE. V lost 0 bases and J lost 5, with 7 bases in between. The CDR3 runs to 13 residues. The DNA for the CDR3 is TGTGCCAGCAGCTTGGCTTCCGGAGATACGCAGTATTTT. Amino acid sequence: CASSLASGDTQYF.

The chain couples TRBV7-2 to TRBJ2-2; possible D gene TRBD2, 5 bases. This CDR3 is 13 amino acids long. Between the trimmed V and J ends, which lost 5 bases and 6 bases, there was a span of 10 bases. Germline V CDR1 and CDR2: SGHTA, FQGNSA. The CDR3 sequence: CASSPRVAGELFF. The CDR3, as DNA: TGTGCCAGCAGCCCGCGGGTGGCCGGGGAGCTGTTTTTT.

The gene calls are TRBV11-2 and TRBJ2-2; no clear D gene. Trimming took 1 base from V and 3 from J, leaving 9 bases between them. The CDR3 totals 15 residues. Looked up from germline, CDR1 is SGHAT and CDR2 is FQNNGV. CDR3 DNA: TGTGCCAGCAGCTTAGCAGGACCGCACACCGGGGAGCTGTTTTTT. Protein product: CASSLAGPHTGELFF.

This clone appeared once. This chain connects TRBV19 to TRBJ2-4, with D possibly TRBD1 on 5 matching bases. The germline gives CDR1 LNHDA, CDR2 SQIVND (reference sequence). The V and J ends lost 5 bases and 9 bases respectively, with 14 bases between them. The CDR3 covers 13 residues. CDR3 nucleotides: TGTGCCAGTAGTGCTCAGGGTTCCGGCATTCAGTACTTC. It encodes CASSAQGSGIQYF.

The chain couples TRBV7-9 to TRBJ1-5; D gene unclear. The germline V and J ends were trimmed by 5 bases and 6 bases, with 14 bases remaining between them. The CDR3 extends over 14 amino acids. The germline V gene encodes CDR1 SEHNR and CDR2 FQNEAQ (reference sequence). The CDR3 loop is CASSQEPRSQPQHF. The CDR3 coding sequence is TGTGCCAGCAGCCAAGAACCCCGGAGTCAGCCCCAGCATTTT.

There are a few counts of this clone. The CDR3: CASSLGQSNYGYTF. CDR3 in DNA: TGCGCCAGCAGCTTGGGACAGTCTAACTATGGCTACACCTTC. V is TRBV5-1 and J is TRBJ1-2; the D gene is possibly TRBD1 (5 bases). Germline assignment: CDR1 SGHRS and CDR2 YFSETQ. Trimming removed 0 bases from V and 0 bases from J, with 6 bases in between. This CDR3 has 14 residues. Filled out from reference TRBV5-1 and TRBJ1-2, the complete variable domain reads KAGVTQTPRYLIKTRGQQVTLSCSPISGHRSVSWYQQTPGQGLQFLFEYFSETQRNKGNFPGRFSGRQFSNSRSEMNVSTLELGDSALYLCASSLGQSNYGYTFGSGTRLTVV.

The chain recombines TRBV7-2 with TRBJ2-5; D is possibly TRBD1 (5 bases). The CDR3 spans 14 residues. Germline CDR1 is SGHTA and CDR2 is FQGNSA. Trimming cost V 5 bases and J 3 bases, with 13 bases left between them. CDR3 region: CASSPQGLKETQYF. CDR3 in DNA: TGTGCCAGCAGCCCGCAGGGTCTGAAAGAGACCCAGTACTTC.

A remark on this clone: A far larger clone is only one base removed, so a read error is likely. This sample also contains other DNA sequences that code for the same CDR3. The CDR3 sequence is CASSQGLNAYNEQFF. The CDR3 DNA sequence: TGCGCCAGCAGCCAAGGACTTAATGCCTACAATGAGCAGTTCTTC. The chain combines TRBV4-1 with TRBJ2-1, with D unclear. Germline values: CDR1 MGHRA, CDR2 YSYEKL. V was cut by 1 base and J by 2 bases, with 9 bases left in between. The CDR3 contains 15 residues.

This clone was found once. The chain has TRBV19 and TRBJ2-7; perhaps D is TRBD1 or TRBD2 (5 bases each). CDR1 is LNHDA, CDR2 SQIVND, per germline (reference sequence). V lost 2 bases and J 1 base, leaving 9 bases between the germline ends. CDR3 length equals 14 residues. The CDR3 sequence: CASSIKGSSYEQYF. Here the CDR3 DNA reads TGTGCCAGTAGTATAAAGGGGAGTTCCTACGAGCAGTACTTC.

The gene calls are TRBV10-3 and TRBJ2-2; 7 positions match TRBD2. Germline V gene data show CDR1 as ENHRY and CDR2 as SYGVKD. J was trimmed by 6 bases and V by 6 bases; bases with no gene match: 4. The CDR3 covers 13 residues. This chain's CDR3 is CAIRFAGAGELFF. CDR3 DNA sequence: TGTGCCATCAGGTTCGCGGGGGCCGGGGAGCTGTTTTTT.

The chain combines TRBV5-4 with TRBJ1-6; weak D call: TRBD1 (5 bases). Deletions cut 0 bases from V and 2 bases from J, with 6 bases between. The germline V gene encodes CDR1 SGHNT and CDR2 YYREEE (reference sequence). The CDR3 extends over 15 amino acids. The CDR3 bases are TGTGCCAGCAGCTTGGTAGGGGCCTATAATTCACCCCTCCACTTT. Protein product: CASSLVGAYNSPLHF.

The V and J genes are TRBV18 and TRBJ2-5; tentative D call: TRBD2 (5 bases). V was cut by 4 bases and J by 5 bases, with 11 bases left in between. This CDR3 comprises 13 residues. CDR1 KGHSH and CDR2 LQKENI come from the germline V gene. CDR3 bases: TGTGCCAGCTCACTCGGGATTGGGGAGACCCAGTACTTC. As protein: CASSLGIGETQYF.

The rearrangement uses TRBV11-2 and TRBJ1-4; 10 nucleotides line up with TRBD1. CDR3 length: 15 amino acids. Looked up from germline, CDR1 is SGHAT and CDR2 is FQNNGV. J lost 2 bases, V lost 8 bases, and 5 bases had no gene match. The CDR3 loop is CASRGQGFTNEKLFF. Written as DNA, the CDR3 is TGTGCCAGCCGGGGACAGGGGTTCACTAATGAAAAACTGTTTTTT.

This chain connects TRBV7-2 to TRBJ2-1; D perhaps matches TRBD2 (5 bases). V was cut by 1 base and J by 10 bases, with 14 bases left in between. Germline V CDR1 and CDR2: SGHTA, FQGNSA. This CDR3 has 14 amino acids. The DNA of the CDR3 is TGTGCCAGCAGCTTAGTACTAGACGCCAGAGAGCAGTTCTTC. It encodes CASSLVLDAREQFF.

The CDR3 DNA is TGCAGCGTTGCACAGGGTGATCAGCCCCAGCATTTT. Amino acid sequence: CSVAQGDQPQHF. This chain links TRBV29-1 with TRBJ1-5, with D maybe TRBD1 (6 bases). CDR3 length: 12 amino acids. Trimming removed 4 bases from V and 5 bases from J, with 9 bases in between. Germline CDR1 SQVTM, CDR2 ANQGSEA.

The chain combines TRBV10-3 with TRBJ1-2; D is undetermined. Per germline, CDR1 ENHRY and CDR2 SYGVKD. This CDR3 has 14 amino acids. Between the trimmed V and J ends, which lost 4 bases and 7 bases, there was a span of 16 bases. The CDR3 loop reads CAISGLAQEGGYTF. CDR3 nucleotides: TGTGCCATCAGTGGTTTAGCCCAAGAGGGTGGCTACACCTTC.